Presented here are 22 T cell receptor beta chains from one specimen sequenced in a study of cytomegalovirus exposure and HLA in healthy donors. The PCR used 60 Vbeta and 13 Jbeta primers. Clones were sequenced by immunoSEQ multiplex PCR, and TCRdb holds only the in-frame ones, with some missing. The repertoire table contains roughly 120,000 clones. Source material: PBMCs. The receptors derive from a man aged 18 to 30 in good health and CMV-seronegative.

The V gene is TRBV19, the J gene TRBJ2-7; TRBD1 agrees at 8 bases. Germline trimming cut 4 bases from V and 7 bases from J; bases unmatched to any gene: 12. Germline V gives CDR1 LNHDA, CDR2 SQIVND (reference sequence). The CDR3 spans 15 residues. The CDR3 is CASSRGGTGGAEQYF. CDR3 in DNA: TGTGCCAGTAGTAGAGGAGGGACAGGTGGGGCGGAGCAGTACTTC.

CDR3 sequence (DNA): TGTGCCAGCAGCTTGTCTGAGAGCTCCTACGAGCAGTACTTC. Its protein product is CASSLSESSYEQYF. The gene calls are TRBV7-9 and TRBJ2-7; no firm D call. This CDR3 is built from 14 residues. The V end was cut by 3 bases, the J end by 0 bases, with 9 bases between. CDR1 SEHNR and CDR2 FQNEAQ come from the germline V gene (reference sequence).

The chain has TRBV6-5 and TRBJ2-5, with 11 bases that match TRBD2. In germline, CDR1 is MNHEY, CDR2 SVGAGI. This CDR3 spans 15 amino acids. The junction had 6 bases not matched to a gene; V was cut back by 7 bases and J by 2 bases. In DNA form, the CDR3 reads TGTGCCAGCACCATAGGGACTAGCGGACAAGAGACCCAGTACTTC. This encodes CASTIGTSGQETQYF.

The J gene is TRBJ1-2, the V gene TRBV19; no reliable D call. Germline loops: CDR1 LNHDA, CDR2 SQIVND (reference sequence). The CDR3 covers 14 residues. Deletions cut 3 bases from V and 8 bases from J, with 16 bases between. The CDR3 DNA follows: TGTGCCAGTAGTATCATGGGAGGGAGGAGCGGCTACACCTTC. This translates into CASSIMGGRSGYTF.

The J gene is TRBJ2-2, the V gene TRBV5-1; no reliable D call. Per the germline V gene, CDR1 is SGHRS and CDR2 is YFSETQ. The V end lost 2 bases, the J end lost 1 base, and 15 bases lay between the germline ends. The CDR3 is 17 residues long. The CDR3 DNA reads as TGCGCCAGCAGCTTTTCATTGAGACACAAGAACACCGGGGAGCTGTTTTTT. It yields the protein CASSFSLRHKNTGELFF.

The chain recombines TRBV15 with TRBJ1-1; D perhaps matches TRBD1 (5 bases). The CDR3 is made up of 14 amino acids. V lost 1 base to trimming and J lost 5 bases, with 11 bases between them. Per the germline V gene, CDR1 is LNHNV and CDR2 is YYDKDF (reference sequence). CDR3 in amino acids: CATSRVRGSTEAFF. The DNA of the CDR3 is TGTGCCACCAGCAGAGTTCGGGGGTCGACTGAAGCTTTCTTT.

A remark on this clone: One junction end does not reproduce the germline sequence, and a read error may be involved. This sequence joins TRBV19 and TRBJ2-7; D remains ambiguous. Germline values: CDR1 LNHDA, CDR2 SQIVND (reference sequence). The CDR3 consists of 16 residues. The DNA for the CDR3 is TGTACCAGTAGTTACCAATTTGCAGGTCTCTCCTACGAGCAGTACTTC. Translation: CTSSYQFAGLSYEQYF.

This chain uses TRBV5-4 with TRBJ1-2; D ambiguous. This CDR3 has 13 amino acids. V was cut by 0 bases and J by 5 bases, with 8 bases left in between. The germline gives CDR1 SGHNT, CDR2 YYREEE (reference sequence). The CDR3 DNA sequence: TGTGCCAGCAGCTTGGATGGAGAATATGGCTACACCTTC. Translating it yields CASSLDGEYGYTF.

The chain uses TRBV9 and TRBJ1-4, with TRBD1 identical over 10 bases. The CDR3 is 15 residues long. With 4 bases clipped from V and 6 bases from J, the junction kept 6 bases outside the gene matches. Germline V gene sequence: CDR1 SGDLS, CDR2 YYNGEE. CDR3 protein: CASSLEGQGYEKLFF. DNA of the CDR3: TGTGCCAGCAGCCTCGAGGGACAGGGGTATGAAAAACTGTTTTTT.

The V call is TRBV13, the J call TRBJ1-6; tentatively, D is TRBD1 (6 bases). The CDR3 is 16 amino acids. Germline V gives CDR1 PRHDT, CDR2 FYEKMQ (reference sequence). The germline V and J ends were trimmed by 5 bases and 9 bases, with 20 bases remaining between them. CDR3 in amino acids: CASSLLTGARGSPLHF. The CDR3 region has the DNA TGTGCCAGCAGCCTGTTGACAGGCGCCCGCGGTTCACCCCTCCACTTT.

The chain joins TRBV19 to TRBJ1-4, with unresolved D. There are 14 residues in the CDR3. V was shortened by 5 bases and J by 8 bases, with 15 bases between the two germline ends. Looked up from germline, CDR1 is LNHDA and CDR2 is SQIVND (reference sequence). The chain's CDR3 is CASSPLASREKLFF. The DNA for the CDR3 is TGTGCCAGTAGTCCGCTTGCGTCGAGGGAAAAACTGTTTTTT.

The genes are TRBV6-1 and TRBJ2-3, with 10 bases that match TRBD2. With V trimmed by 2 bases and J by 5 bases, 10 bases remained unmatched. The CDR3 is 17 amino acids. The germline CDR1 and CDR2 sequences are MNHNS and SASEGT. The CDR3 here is CASSERGLAVKEDTQYF. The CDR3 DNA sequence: TGTGCCAGCAGTGAACGTGGACTAGCGGTGAAGGAAGATACGCAGTATTTT.

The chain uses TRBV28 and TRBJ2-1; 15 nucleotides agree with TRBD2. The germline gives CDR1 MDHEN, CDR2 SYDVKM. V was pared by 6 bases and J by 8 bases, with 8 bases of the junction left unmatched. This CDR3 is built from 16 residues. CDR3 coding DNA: TGTGCCAGCAGAACTCCCGGGACTAGCGGGAGGTATGAGCAGTTCTTC. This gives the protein CASRTPGTSGRYEQFF.

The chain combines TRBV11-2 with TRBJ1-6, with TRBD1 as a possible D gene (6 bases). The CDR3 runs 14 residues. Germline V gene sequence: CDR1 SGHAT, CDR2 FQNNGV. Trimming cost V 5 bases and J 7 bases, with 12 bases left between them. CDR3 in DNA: TGTGCCAGCAGCCGTGGACAGACCAATTCACCCCTCCACTTT. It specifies CASSRGQTNSPLHF.

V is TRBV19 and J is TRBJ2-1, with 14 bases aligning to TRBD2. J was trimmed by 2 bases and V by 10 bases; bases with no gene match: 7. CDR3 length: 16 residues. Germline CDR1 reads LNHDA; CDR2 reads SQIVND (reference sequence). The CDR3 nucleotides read TGTGCCACCGGGACTAGCGGGAGTGGGGCCTACAATGAGCAGTTCTTC. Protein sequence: CATGTSGSGAYNEQFF.

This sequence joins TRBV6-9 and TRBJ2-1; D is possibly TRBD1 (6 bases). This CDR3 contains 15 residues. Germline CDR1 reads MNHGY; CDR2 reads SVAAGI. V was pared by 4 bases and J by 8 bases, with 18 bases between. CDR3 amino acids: CASSSVCPKGDEQFF. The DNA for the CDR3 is TGTGCCAGCAGTTCCGTATGCCCCAAGGGGGATGAGCAGTTCTTC.

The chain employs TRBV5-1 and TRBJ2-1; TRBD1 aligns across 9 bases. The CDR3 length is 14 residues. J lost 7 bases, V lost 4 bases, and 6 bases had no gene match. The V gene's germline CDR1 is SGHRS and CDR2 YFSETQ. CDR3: CASSAPGQGNEQFF. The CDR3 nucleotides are TGCGCCAGCAGCGCTCCGGGACAGGGTAATGAGCAGTTCTTC.

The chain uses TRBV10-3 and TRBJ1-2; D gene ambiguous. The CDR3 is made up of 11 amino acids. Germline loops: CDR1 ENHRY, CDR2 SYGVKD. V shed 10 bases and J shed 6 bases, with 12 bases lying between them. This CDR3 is CATNDGNGYTF. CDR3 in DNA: TGTGCCACCAATGACGGGAATGGCTACACCTTC.

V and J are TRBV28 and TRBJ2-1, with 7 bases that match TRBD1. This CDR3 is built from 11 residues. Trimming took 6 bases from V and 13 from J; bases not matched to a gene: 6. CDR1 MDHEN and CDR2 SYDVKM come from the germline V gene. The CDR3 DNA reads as TGTGCCAGCAGCCTGGGACAGACACAGTTCTTC. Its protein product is CASSLGQTQFF. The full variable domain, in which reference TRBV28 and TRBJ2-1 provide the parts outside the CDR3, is DVKVTQSSRYLVKRTGEKVFLECVQDMDHENMFWYRQDPGLGLRLIYFSYDVKMKEKGDIPEGYSVSREKKERFSLILESASTNQTSMYLCASSLGQTQFFGPGTRLTVL.

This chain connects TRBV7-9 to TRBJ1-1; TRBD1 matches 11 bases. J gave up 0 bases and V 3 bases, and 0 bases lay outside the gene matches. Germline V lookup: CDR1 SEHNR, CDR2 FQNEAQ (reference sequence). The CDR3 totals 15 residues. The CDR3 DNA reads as TGTGCCAGCAGCTTGGGACAGGGGGTGAACACTGAAGCTTTCTTT. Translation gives CASSLGQGVNTEAFF. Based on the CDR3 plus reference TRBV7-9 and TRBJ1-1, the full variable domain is DTGVSQNPRHKITKRGQNVTFRCDPISEHNRLYWYRQTLGQGPEFLTYFQNEAQLEKSRLLSDRFSAERPKGSFSTLEIQRTEQGDSAMYLCASSLGQGVNTEAFFGQGTRLTVV.

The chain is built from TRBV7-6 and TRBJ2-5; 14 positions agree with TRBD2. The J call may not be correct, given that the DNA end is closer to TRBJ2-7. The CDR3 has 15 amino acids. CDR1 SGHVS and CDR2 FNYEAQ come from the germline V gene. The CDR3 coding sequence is TGTGCCAGCAGCCCCCGACTAGCGGGGGGGCACGAGCAGTACTTC. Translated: CASSPRLAGGHEQYF.

CDR3 region: CASSEDVGGTETQYF. In nucleotides, the CDR3 is TGTGCCAGCAGTGAGGATGTGGGGGGGACAGAGACCCAGTACTTC. The J gene is TRBJ2-5, the V gene TRBV2; 7 nucleotides agree with TRBD2. The germline gives CDR1 SNHLY, CDR2 FYNNEI. CDR3 size: 15 residues. After removal of 3 bases from V and 4 bases from J, the junction contained 8 bases not matched to a gene.